This TCR beta chain was captured in a study of T cells after yellow fever vaccination. General study points: Weaker overall, the secondary response nonetheless peaked faster (day 5 versus 15).

A 5'RACE template-switching step, the method used to make TCR cDNA, added a universal primer site and UMIs. TCRdb fed the 5' RACE reads into MiXCR, producing one record per CDR3 protein. The sample holds about 510,000 distinct CDR3 sequences, just over 20% seen once. In this sample, this clonotype turned up a few times. Its antigen is unidentified. The sample consisted of PBMCs, taken approximately 22 days after the first yellow fever vaccination. This receptor was taken from a man younger than 30 who received the YFV17D yellow fever vaccine.

CDR3 bases: TGCGCCAGCAGTGACACTAGCGGGGGGGTGGCCGGGGAGCTGTTTTTT. Its protein is CASSDTSGGVAGELFF. The chain couples TRBV10-2 to TRBJ2-2; 13 bases fit TRBD2. Germline loops: CDR1 WSHSY, CDR2 SAAADI. Germline trimming cut 3 bases from V and 6 bases from J; bases unmatched to any gene: 4. This CDR3 is built from 16 residues.